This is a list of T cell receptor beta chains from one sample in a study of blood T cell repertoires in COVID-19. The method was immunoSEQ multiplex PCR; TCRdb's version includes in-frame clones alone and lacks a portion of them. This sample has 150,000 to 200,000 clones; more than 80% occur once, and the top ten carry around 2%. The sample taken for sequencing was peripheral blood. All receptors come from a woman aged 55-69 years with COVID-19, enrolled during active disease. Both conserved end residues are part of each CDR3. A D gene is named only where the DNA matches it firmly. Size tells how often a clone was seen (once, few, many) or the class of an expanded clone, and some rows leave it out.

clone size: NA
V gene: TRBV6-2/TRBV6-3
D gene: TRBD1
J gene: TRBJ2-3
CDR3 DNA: TGTGCCAGCAGTTACGGGACAGGGAATACAGATACGCAGTATTTT
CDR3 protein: CASSYGTGNTDTQYF

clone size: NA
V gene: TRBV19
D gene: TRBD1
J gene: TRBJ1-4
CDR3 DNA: TGTGCCAGTAGTTACCCACTGACAGGGTCGGACGAAAAACTGTTTTTT
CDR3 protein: CASSYPLTGSDEKLFF

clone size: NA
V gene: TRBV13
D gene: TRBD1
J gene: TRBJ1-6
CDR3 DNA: TGTGCCAGCAGCTCACTCCGGACAGGGACGTTTTCACCCCTCCACTTT
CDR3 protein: CASSSLRTGTFSPLHF

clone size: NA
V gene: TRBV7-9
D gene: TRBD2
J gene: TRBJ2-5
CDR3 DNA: TGTGCCAGCAGCGCCGGGACTAGCGGACAAGAGACCCAGTACTTC
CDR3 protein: CASSAGTSGQETQYF

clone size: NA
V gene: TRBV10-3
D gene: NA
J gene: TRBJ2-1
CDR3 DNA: TGTGCCATCAGTATTTGGAGTACCGATGAGCAGTTCTTC
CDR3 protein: CAISIWSTDEQFF

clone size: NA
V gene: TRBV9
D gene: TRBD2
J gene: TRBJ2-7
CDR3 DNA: TGTGCCAGCAGCGCCCGGACTAGCGGGAAACCCTACGAGCAGTACTTC
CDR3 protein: CASSARTSGKPYEQYF

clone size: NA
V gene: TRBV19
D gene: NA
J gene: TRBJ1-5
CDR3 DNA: TGTGCCAGTAGTATTTCGATAGATAGCAATCAGCCCCAGCATTTT
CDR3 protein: CASSISIDSNQPQHF

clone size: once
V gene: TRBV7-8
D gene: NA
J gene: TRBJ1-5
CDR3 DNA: TGTGCCAGCAGCTTACGACCAGGCACGAATCAGCCCCAGCATTTT
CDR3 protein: CASSLRPGTNQPQHF

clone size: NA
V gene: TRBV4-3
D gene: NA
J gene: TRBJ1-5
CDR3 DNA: TGCGCCAGCAGCCAATTTCCTTCCAATCAGCCCCAGCATTTT
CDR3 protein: CASSQFPSNQPQHF

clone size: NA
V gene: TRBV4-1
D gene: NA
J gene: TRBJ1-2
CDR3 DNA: TGCGCCAGCAGCCAAGCTTGGGCAGGGGATGGCTACACCTTC
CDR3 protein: CASSQAWAGDGYTF

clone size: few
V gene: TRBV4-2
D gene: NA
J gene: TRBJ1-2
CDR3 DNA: TGTGCCAGCAGCCAAGGGGGGCAGAATGGCTACACCTTC
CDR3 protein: CASSQGGQNGYTF

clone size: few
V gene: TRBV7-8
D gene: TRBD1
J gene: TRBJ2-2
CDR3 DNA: TGTGCCAGCAGCTTAGTGGGACAGGGCCTCACCGGGGAGCTGTTTTTT
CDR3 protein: CASSLVGQGLTGELFF

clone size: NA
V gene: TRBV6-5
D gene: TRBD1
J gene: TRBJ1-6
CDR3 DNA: TGTGCCAGCAGTACAACAGGGGAAGGAACACCCCTCCACTTT
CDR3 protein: CASSTTGEGTPLHF

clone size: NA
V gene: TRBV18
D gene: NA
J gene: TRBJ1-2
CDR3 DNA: TGTGCCAGCTCACCAAGGGGGATAAACTATGGCTACACCTTC
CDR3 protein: CASSPRGINYGYTF

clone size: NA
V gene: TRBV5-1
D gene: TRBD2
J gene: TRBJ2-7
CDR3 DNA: TGCGCCAGCAGCCCAGGAGCGGGCGGGGGTTTAGGCGAGCAGTACTTC
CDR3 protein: CASSPGAGGGLGEQYF

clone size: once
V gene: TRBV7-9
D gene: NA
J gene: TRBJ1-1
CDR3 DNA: TGTGCCAGCAGCTTAGGGCAGTTGAACACTGAAGCTTTCTTT
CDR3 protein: CASSLGQLNTEAFF

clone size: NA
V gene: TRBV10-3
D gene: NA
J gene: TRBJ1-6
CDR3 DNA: TGTGCCATCAGCCGAAGCGTTGATTCACCCCTCCACTTT
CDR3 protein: CAISRSVDSPLHF